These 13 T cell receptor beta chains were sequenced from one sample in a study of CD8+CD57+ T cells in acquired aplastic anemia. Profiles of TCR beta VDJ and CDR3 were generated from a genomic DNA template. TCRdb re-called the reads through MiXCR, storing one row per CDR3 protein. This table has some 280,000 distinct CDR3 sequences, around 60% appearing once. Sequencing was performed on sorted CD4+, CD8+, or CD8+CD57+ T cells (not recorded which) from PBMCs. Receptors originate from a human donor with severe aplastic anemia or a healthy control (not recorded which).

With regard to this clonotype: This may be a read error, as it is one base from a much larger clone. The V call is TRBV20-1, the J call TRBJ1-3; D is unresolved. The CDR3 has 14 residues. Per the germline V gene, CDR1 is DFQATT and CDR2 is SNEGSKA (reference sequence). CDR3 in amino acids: CAWSSRFLGNTIYF. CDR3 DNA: TGTGCCTGGAGCTCAAGGTTCTTAGGAAACACCATATATTTT.

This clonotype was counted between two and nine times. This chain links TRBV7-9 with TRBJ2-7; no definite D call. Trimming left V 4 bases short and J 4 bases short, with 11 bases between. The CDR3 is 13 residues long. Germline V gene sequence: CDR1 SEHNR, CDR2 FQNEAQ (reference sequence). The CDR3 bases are TGTGCCAGCAGCTGGACGGATCTTTACGAGCAGTACTTC. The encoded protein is CASSWTDLYEQYF.

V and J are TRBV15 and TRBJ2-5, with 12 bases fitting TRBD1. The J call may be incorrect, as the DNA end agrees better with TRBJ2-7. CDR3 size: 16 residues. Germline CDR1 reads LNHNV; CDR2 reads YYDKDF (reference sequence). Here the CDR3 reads CATSRDQGQGAYEQYF. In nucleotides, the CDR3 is TGTGCCACCAGCAGAGATCAGGGACAGGGGGCTTACGAGCAGTACTTC.

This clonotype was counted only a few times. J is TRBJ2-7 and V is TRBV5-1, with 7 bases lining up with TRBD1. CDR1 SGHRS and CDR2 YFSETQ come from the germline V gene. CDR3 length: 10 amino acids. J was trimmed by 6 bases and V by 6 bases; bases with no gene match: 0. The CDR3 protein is CASTGGEQYF. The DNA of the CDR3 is TGCGCCAGCACAGGGGGCGAGCAGTACTTC.

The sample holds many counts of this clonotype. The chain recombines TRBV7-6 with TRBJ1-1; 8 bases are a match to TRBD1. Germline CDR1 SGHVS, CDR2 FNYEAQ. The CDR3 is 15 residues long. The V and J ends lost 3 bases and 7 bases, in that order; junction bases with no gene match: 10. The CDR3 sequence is CASSFPQGARDEAFF. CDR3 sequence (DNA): TGTGCCAGCAGCTTCCCGCAGGGGGCGCGGGATGAAGCTTTCTTT.

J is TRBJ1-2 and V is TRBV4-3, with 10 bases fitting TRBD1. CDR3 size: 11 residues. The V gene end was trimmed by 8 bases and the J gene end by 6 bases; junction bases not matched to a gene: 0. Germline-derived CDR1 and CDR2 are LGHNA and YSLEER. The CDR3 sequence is CASGTGDGYTF. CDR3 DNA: TGCGCCAGCGGGACAGGGGATGGCTACACCTTC.

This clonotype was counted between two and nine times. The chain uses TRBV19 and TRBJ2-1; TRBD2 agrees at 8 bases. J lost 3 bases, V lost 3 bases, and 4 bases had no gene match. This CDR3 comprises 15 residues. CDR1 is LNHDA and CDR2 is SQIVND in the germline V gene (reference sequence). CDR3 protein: CASSISGSVYNEQFF. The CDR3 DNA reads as TGTGCCAGTAGTATCAGCGGGAGTGTCTACAATGAGCAGTTCTTC. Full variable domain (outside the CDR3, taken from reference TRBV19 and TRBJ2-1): DGGITQSPKYLFRKEGQNVTLSCEQNLNHDAMYWYRQDPGQGLRLIYYSQIVNDFQKGDIAEGYSVSREKKESFPLTVTSAQKNPTAFYLCASSISGSVYNEQFFGPGTRLTVL.

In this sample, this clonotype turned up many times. The CDR3 DNA follows: TGTGCCAGCAGATCGAGTTATCAGGGGGTTAACACTGAAGCTTTCTTT. Its protein product is CASRSSYQGVNTEAFF. V and J are TRBV11-1 and TRBJ1-1, with 7 nucleotides matching TRBD1. The J segment lost 2 bases and the V segment lost 6 bases, leaving 12 bases of the junction unmatched. The germline CDR1 and CDR2 sequences are SGHAT and FQDESV (reference sequence). There are 16 residues in the CDR3.

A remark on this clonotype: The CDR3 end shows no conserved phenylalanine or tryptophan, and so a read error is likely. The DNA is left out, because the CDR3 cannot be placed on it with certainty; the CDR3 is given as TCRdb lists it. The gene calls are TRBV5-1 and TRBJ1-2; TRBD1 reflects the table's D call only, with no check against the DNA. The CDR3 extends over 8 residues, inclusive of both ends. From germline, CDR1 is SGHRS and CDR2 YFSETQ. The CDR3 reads CASSLEPG.

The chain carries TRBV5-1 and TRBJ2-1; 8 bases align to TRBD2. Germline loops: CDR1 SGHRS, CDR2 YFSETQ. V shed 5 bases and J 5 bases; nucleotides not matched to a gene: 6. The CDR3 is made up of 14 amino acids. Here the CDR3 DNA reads TGCGCCAGCAGAGGGGTCGGGGGGGACAATGAGCAGTTCTTC. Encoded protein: CASRGVGGDNEQFF.

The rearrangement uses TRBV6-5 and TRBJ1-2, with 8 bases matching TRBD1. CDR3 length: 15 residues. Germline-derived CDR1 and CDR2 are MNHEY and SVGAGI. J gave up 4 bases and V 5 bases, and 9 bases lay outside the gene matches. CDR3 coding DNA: TGTGCCAGCAGTCCGGACAGGGTGACTAGCTATGGCTACACCTTC. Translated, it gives CASSPDRVTSYGYTF.

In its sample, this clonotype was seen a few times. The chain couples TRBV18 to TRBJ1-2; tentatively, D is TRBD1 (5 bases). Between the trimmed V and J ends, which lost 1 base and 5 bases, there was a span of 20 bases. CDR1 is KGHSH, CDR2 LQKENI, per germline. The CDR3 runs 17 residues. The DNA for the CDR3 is TGTGCCAGCTCACCACTACGGGACGGAGGAGACCTTTATGGCTACACCTTC. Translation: CASSPLRDGGDLYGYTF. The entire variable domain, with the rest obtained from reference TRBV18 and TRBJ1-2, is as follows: NAGVMQNPRHLVRRRGQEARLRCSPMKGHSHVYWYRQLPEEGLKFMVYLQKENIIDESGMPKERFSAEFPKEGPSILRIQQVVRGDSAAYFCASSPLRDGGDLYGYTFGSGTRLTVV.

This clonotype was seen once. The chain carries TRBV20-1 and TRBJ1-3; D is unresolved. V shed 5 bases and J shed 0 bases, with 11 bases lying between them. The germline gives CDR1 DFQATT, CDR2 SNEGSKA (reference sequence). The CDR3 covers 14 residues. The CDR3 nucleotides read TGCAGTGCTCGTACGGATAGCTCTGGAAACACCATATATTTT. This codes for CSARTDSSGNTIYF.